The rows below give T cell receptor beta chains drawn from one sample of a study of blood T cell repertoires in COVID-19. Repertoires were generated with immunoSEQ multiplex PCR, while TCRdb's copy carries only in-frame clones and drops some. The sample lists some 170,000 clones, roughly 86% occurring once. The sequenced sample consisted of peripheral blood. The receptors shown here come from a woman in her forties or fifties with acute or convalescent COVID-19. Both conserved end residues are part of each CDR3. The D gene is left open where the match is weak. Not every row has a clone size; where given, it reads once, few, many or a size class.

v_gene	j_gene	d_gene	abundance	CDR3aa	CDR3nt
TRBV19	TRBJ2-4	-	-	CASSIGQGQDIQYF	TGTGCCAGTAGTATAGGGCAGGGGCAGGACATTCAGTACTTC
TRBV27	TRBJ1-1	TRBD1	-	CASSPTFSRGLTEAFF	TGTGCCAGCAGTCCGACTTTCTCCAGGGGGCTGACTGAAGCTTTCTTT
TRBV28	TRBJ2-3	-	few	CASSPTTPPADTQYF	TGTGCCAGCAGTCCCACAACCCCCCCAGCAGATACGCAGTATTTT
TRBV7-9	TRBJ1-6	TRBD1	-	CASSGGTGYPNSPLHF	TGTGCCAGCAGCGGAGGGACAGGGTATCCTAATTCACCCCTCCACTTT
TRBV6-5	TRBJ1-5	TRBD1	-	CASRADRAVNQPQHF	TGTGCCAGCAGGGCCGACAGGGCGGTCAATCAGCCCCAGCATTTT
TRBV2	TRBJ2-7	TRBD1	-	CASSQTGGGQYF	TGTGCCAGCAGCCAAACAGGGGGCGGGCAGTACTTC
TRBV11-3	TRBJ2-4	TRBD1	-	CASSGGQGVNIQYF	TGTGCCAGCAGCGGGGGACAGGGGGTCAACATTCAGTACTTC
TRBV2	TRBJ2-7	TRBD1	-	CASSPRTGGGEQYF	TGTGCCAGCAGCCCTAGGACAGGGGGGGGCGAGCAGTACTTC
TRBV12-3/TRBV12-4	TRBJ1-5	-	-	CASSSGVEQPQHF	TGTGCCAGCAGTTCCGGGGTAGAACAGCCCCAGCATTTT
TRBV2	TRBJ1-5	-	few	CASSRSWSNQPQHF	TGTGCCAGCAGCCGGAGCTGGAGCAATCAGCCCCAGCATTTT
TRBV3-1/TRBV3-2	TRBJ2-7	TRBD2	-	CASIRRLASPYEQYF	TGTGCCAGCATCCGTAGACTAGCGTCCCCCTACGAGCAGTACTTC
TRBV30	TRBJ1-1	-	-	CAWRMWQGAEAFF	TGTGCCTGGAGGATGTGGCAGGGTGCTGAAGCTTTCTTT
TRBV18	TRBJ2-7	-	-	CASSPWVGRDYEQYF	TGTGCCAGCTCACCATGGGTCGGGCGGGACTACGAGCAGTACTTC
TRBV30	TRBJ1-1	-	-	CAWVYNTEAFF	TGTGCCTGGGTATATAACACTGAAGCTTTCTTT
TRBV7-2	TRBJ2-1	TRBD2	-	CASSLKKVVELAGGNEQFF	TGTGCCAGCAGCTTAAAAAAAGTTGTGGAACTAGCGGGAGGGAATGAGCAGTTCTTC
TRBV6-5	TRBJ1-1	TRBD1	-	CASSRTGQVTEAFF	TGTGCCAGCAGCCGGACAGGGCAGGTCACTGAAGCTTTCTTT
TRBV4-3	TRBJ2-7	TRBD2	-	CASSHLAGEGEQYF	TGCGCCAGCAGCCACCTAGCGGGAGAGGGCGAGCAGTACTTC
TRBV9	TRBJ1-2	-	-	CASSVDSNYGYTF	TGTGCCAGCAGCGTCGACAGTAACTATGGCTACACCTTC
TRBV12-3/TRBV12-4	TRBJ2-7	-	once	CASSPQEYEQYF	TGTGCCAGCAGTCCACAGGAGTACGAGCAGTACTTC
TRBV29-1	TRBJ1-1	-	-	CSVEQGMNTEAFF	TGCAGCGTTGAACAGGGCATGAACACTGAAGCTTTCTTT
TRBV12-5	TRBJ2-2	-	-	CASNRANTGELFF	TGTGCTAGCAACAGGGCGAACACCGGGGAGCTGTTTTTT
TRBV29-1	TRBJ1-2	-	-	CSVGLFDRYTF	TGCAGCGTTGGACTGTTCGATCGCTACACCTTC
TRBV3-1/TRBV3-2	TRBJ1-2	-	-	CASSQETGPIYGYTF	TGTGCCAGCAGCCAAGAGACAGGCCCAATTTATGGCTACACCTTC